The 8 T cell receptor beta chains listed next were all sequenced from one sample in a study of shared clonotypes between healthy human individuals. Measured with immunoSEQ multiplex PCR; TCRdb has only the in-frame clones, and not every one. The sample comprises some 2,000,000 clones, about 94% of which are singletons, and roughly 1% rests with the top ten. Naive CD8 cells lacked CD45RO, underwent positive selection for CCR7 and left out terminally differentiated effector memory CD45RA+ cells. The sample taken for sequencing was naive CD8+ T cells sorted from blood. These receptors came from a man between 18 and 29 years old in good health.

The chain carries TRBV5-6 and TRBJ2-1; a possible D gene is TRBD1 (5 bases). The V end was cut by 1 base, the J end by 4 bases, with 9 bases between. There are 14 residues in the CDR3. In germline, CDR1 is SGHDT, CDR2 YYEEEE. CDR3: CASSLQGNYNEQFF. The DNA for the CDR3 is TGTGCCAGCAGCTTGCAGGGCAATTACAATGAGCAGTTCTTC.

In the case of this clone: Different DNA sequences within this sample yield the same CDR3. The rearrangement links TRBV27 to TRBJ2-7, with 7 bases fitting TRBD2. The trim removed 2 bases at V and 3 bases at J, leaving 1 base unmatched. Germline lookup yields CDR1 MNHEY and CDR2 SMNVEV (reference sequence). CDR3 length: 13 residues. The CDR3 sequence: CASSLRGDYEQYF. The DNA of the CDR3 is TGTGCCAGCAGTTTACGGGGGGACTACGAGCAGTACTTC.

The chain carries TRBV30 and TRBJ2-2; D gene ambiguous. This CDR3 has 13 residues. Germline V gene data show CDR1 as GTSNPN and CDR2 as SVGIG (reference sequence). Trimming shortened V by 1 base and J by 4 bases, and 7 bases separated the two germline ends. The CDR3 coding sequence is TGTGCCTGGAGTGCGTCCCTCACCGGGGAGCTGTTTTTT. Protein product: CAWSASLTGELFF.

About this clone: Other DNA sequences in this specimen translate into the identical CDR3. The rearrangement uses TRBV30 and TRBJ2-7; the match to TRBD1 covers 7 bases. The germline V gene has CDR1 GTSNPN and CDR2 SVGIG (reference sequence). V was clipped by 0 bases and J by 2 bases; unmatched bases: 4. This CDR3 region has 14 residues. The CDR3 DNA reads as TGTGCCTGGAGTGTAGGTACAGGGGCCTACGAGCAGTACTTC. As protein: CAWSVGTGAYEQYF.

The CDR3 sequence: CASSGGTGNYGYTF. The CDR3 DNA reads TGTGCCAGCAGTGGGGGGACGGGGAACTATGGCTACACCTTC. The chain carries TRBV2 and TRBJ1-2, with a weak D call TRBD1 (5 bases). This CDR3 contains 14 residues. V was cut by 4 bases and J by 2 bases, with 11 bases left in between. CDR1 is SNHLY and CDR2 is FYNNEI in the germline V gene.

In DNA, the CDR3 is TGTGCTAGTGGTCCCGACAACTATGCAACTAATGAAAAACTGTTTTTT. Translated: CASGPDNYATNEKLFF. The V call is TRBV12-5, the J call TRBJ1-4; D ambiguous. CDR3 size: 16 residues. Trimming took off 5 bases at V and 0 bases at J, with 13 bases between the two ends. CDR1 LGHNT and CDR2 FRNRAP come from the germline V gene.

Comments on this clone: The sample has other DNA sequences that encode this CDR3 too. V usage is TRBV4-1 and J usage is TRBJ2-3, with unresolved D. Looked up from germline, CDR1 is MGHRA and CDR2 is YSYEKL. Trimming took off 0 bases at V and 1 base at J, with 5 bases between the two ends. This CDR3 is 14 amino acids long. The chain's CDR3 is CASSQDRGTDTQYF. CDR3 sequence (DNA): TGCGCCAGCAGCCAAGATCGTGGCACAGATACGCAGTATTTT.

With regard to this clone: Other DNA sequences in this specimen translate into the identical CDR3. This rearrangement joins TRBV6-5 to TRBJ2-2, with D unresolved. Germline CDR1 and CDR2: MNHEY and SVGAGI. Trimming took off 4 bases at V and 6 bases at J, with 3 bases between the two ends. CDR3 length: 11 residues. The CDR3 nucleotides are TGTGCCAGCAGTTTCTCCGGGGAGCTGTTTTTT. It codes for CASSFSGELFF.